This TCR beta chain was profiled in a study of technical replicates of blood from several donors. This clone came up once. Germline CDR1 SGHTA, CDR2 FQGNSA. Trimming took off 5 bases at V and 7 bases at J, with 21 bases between the two ends. This CDR3 spans 16 amino acids. Profiling relied on immunoSEQ multiplex PCR, and the TCRdb table lists in-frame clones only, not all of them. The data contain 60,000 to 65,000 clones, approximately 83% of them seen just once; the ten biggest clones take up approximately 5.1%. The V and J genes are TRBV7-2 and TRBJ1-5; D might be TRBD1 (6 bases). The receptor comes from a human donor in good health. Some clones in this sample may be carry-over from other donors' samples. Sequencing was performed on PBMCs. CDR3 DNA: TGTGCCAGCAGCCCAGGACAGAACCTAGGGGGACAGCCCCAGCATTTT. It yields the protein CASSPGQNLGGQPQHF.